Listed below are T cell receptor beta chains from one sample, sequenced in a study of tumor-infiltrating lymphocytes in localized non-small cell lung cancer. The repertoire was sequenced with immunoSEQ multiplex PCR; TCRdb's copy has only in-frame clones and lacks some. The sample gives roughly 3,300 clones, approximately 50% of which show up once; about 13% is in the top ten. Sample: uninvolved lung tissue not adjacent to the tumor. Every receptor here comes from a human donor with non-small cell lung cancer. CDR3s include the opening cysteine and the closing phenylalanine or tryptophan. The D gene is left open where the match is weak. The listing skips clone size in some rows; elsewhere it reads once, few, many or a size class.

clone_size d_call cdr3_length j_call v_call cdr3_nt cdr3_aa
. TRBD1 15 TRBJ1-4 TRBV6-5 TGTGCCAGCAGTCACCGGGGACAGAGTAATGAAAAACTGTTTTTT CASSHRGQSNEKLFF
. . 13 TRBJ2-7 TRBV30 TGTGCCTGGCGGACTGCTAACTCCTACGAGCAGTACTTC CAWRTANSYEQYF
. TRBD1 15 TRBJ2-7 TRBV4-2 TGTGCCAGCAGCCAAGGGACAGGGGGAACGTACGAGCAGTACTTC CASSQGTGGTYEQYF
. . 13 TRBJ2-1 TRBV7-2 TGTGCCAGCACCAATCTAATCCAGAGTAGGCAGTTCTTC CASTNLIQSRQFF
once . 15 TRBJ1-1 TRBV9 TGTGCCAGCAGCGTAGGCCAGCGGGGCTTGTCTGAAGCTTTCTTT CASSVGQRGLSEAFF
. . 13 TRBJ1-5 TRBV6-5 TGTGCCAGCAGTTCTACAGGGAATCAGCCCCAGCATTTT CASSSTGNQPQHF
. . 19 TRBJ2-5 TRBV14 TGTGCCAGCAGCATGGGTTCGGACAGAGCTATTTTGAGGGAAGAGACCCAGTACTTC CASSMGSDRAILREETQYF
. . 15 TRBJ1-6 TRBV6-5 TGTGCCAGCAGTTACTCCCCATCAGCCGATTCACCCCTCCACTTT CASSYSPSADSPLHF
. TRBD2 14 TRBJ2-7 TRBV9 TGTGCCAGCAGCGGGACTAGCGGGTCCGGGGAGCAGTACTTC CASSGTSGSGEQYF
. . 14 TRBJ1-2 TRBV9 TGTGCCAGCAGCGTAGACGGGGGGAGCTATGGCTACACCTTC CASSVDGGSYGYTF
. . 15 TRBJ2-3 TRBV25-1 TGTGCCAGCAGTCCCTACCCTCAAGGGGAAGGTACGCAGTATTTT CASSPYPQGEGTQYF
few . 12 TRBJ2-7 TRBV29-1 TGCAGCTTCCGGGACGGACTATACGAGCAGTACTTC CSFRDGLYEQYF
. . 16 TRBJ1-1 TRBV28 TGTGCCAGCAGTTCCCCCCAGGCAGGGGTAAACACTGAAGCTTTCTTT CASSSPQAGVNTEAFF
. TRBD1 15 TRBJ2-3 TRBV9 TGTGCCAGCAGCCCGCGGACAGGACCCACAGATACGCAGTATTTT CASSPRTGPTDTQYF
few . 15 TRBJ1-2 TRBV27 TGTGCCAGCAGCCCGTTAGGGCAAGGAAGTTATGGCTACACCTTC CASSPLGQGSYGYTF
. TRBD1 15 TRBJ2-7 TRBV30 TGTGCCTGGAGTGTTCGGACAGGACTCTCCTACGAGCAGTACTTC CAWSVRTGLSYEQYF
. . 12 TRBJ1-2 TRBV30 TGTGCCTGGAGGGCGGACCTTGGGGGCTACACCTTC CAWRADLGGYTF
. . 14 TRBJ1-1 TRBV2 TGTGCCAGCAGTGAATTAGGTTTGAACACTGAAGCTTTCTTT CASSELGLNTEAFF
. TRBD2 15 TRBJ2-5 TRBV19 TGTGCCAGTAGTATAGTTACGCTAGCGGGGGCCCATAAGTACTTC CASSIVTLAGAHKYF
few . 10 TRBJ1-1 TRBV12-5 TGTGCTAGTGGTCTAAATGAAGCTTTCTTT CASGLNEAFF
. . 12 TRBJ2-7 TRBV7-2 TGTGCCAGCAGTCGCCCGGTTTCTGAGCAGTACTTC CASSRPVSEQYF
few . 16 TRBJ2-6 TRBV9 TGTGCCAGCAGCCGACCTATTGACACTGGGGCCAACGTCCTGACTTTC CASSRPIDTGANVLTF
. . 17 TRBJ2-5 TRBV7-6 TGTGCCAGCAGCCAGCTTAGTCTAGGGGTAAAGGAAGAGACCCAGTACTTC CASSQLSLGVKEETQYF
. TRBD1 15 TRBJ1-2 TRBV27 TGTGCCAGCAGTTTATATCCGACAGGGGATTATGGCTACACCTTC CASSLYPTGDYGYTF
few TRBD1 15 TRBJ1-2 TRBV9 TGTGCCAGCAGCGAGACCGGGACAGGGATCGGTGGCTACACCTTC CASSETGTGIGGYTF
medium-sized TRBD1 14 TRBJ1-4 TRBV28 TGTGCCAGCAGTCACGGGGACAGATATGAAAAACTGTTTTTT CASSHGDRYEKLFF
. . 13 TRBJ2-1 TRBV6-6 TGTGCCAGCAGTTACCCCGAAAGTAATGAGCAGTTCTTC CASSYPESNEQFF
. . 14 TRBJ2-7 TRBV27 TGTGCCAGCAGTTTAGGAGCAGCGGCCTACGAGCAGTACTTC CASSLGAAAYEQYF
. TRBD2 17 TRBJ2-1 TRBV27 TGTGCCAGCAGGACACTAACCGGGAGGGTCACCTACAATGAGCAGTTCTTC CASRTLTGRVTYNEQFF